This T cell receptor beta chain comes out of a study of blood T cell repertoires in COVID-19. Across the whole study: COVID-19 samples from acute and convalescent phases originated in the United States, Italy and Spain. From T cells, B-cell-depleted T cells, or PBMCs came the material, which was cDNA or gDNA.

The V end lost 1 base, the J end lost 11 bases, and 14 bases lay between the germline ends. Germline V CDR1 and CDR2: LGHDT, YNNKEL (reference sequence). CDR3 length equals 13 residues. In the source study's methods: Amplification of reference gene primers was used by the study to estimate nucleated cell counts. Here immunoSEQ multiplex PCR was the method, and the copy in TCRdb shows in-frame clones only, minus some. V, J and clone size reflect that table, while D and trimming were determined from the DNA. The sample holds about 240,000 clones, approximately 83% seen once. This chain joins TRBV3-1 (or the pseudogene TRBV3-2) and TRBJ1-1; no reliable D call. The sequence was collected from an elderly woman with acute or convalescent COVID-19. Input material: peripheral blood. The CDR3 reads CASSQGQERKAFF. The CDR3 nucleotides read TGTGCCAGCAGCCAAGGGCAGGAACGGAAGGCTTTCTTT.